One T cell receptor (beta chain) is described in this entry. This sample is drawn from a study of blood T cell repertoires in COVID-19. For the study at large: PBMCs, B-cell-depleted T cells, or T cells were the source of the cDNA or gDNA that made up the material.

Germline V gene sequence: CDR1 MNHEY, CDR2 SVGAGI. This CDR3 comprises 14 residues. Trimming took 2 bases from V and 8 from J; bases not matched to a gene: 5. Sequencing used immunoSEQ multiplex PCR; TCRdb keeps in-frame clones, though not all of them. The repertoire holds approximately 77,000 clones, with more than 80% as singletons. The source material was peripheral blood. The sequence was obtained from a woman in her 70s with acute or convalescent COVID-19. The chain couples TRBV6-5 to TRBJ1-4; 7 nucleotides match TRBD1. CDR3 sequence: CASSYRGLGEKLFF. CDR3 coding DNA: TGTGCCAGCAGTTACAGGGGGCTCGGGGAAAAACTGTTTTTT.